These 19 T cell receptor beta chains originate from one sample sequenced in a study of blood T cells in healthy people across ages. It was with a sample-barcoded 5' primer and a J-beta primer mix that a second PCR of roughly 7 to 12 cycles was run. TCRdb independently ran MiXCR on the 5' RACE reads; one entry per CDR3 protein. The sample has more than 650,000 distinct CDR3 sequences, approximately 21% seen once; the top ten hold around 21%. Sample: blood. These receptor sequences come from an older man in good health.

This clonotype was counted only a few times. This chain connects TRBV24-1 to TRBJ2-1; D not resolved. The CDR3 is made up of 15 amino acids. The germline V gene encodes CDR1 KGHDR and CDR2 SFDVKD. Trimming took 6 bases from V and 0 from J, leaving 11 bases between them. CDR3 region: CATSSHGSSYNEQFF. CDR3 DNA: TGTGCCACCAGTTCGCACGGAAGCTCCTACAATGAGCAGTTCTTC.

The genes are TRBV20-1 and TRBJ1-5, with D tentatively TRBD1 (6 bases). CDR1 is DFQATT, CDR2 SNEGSKA, per germline (reference sequence). This CDR3 has 13 amino acids. Trimming pared 1 base from V and 9 bases from J, leaving 13 bases between. The CDR3 nucleotides read TGCAGTGCTAGAGGAGGGGGGGCTACGCCCCAGCATTTT. It specifies CSARGGGATPQHF.

The CDR3: CASSQDFGGNSLSYEQYF. The CDR3 DNA reads TGCGCCAGCAGCCAAGATTTTGGGGGGAACAGTTTGTCGTACGAGCAGTACTTC. This chain joins TRBV4-3 and TRBJ2-7; tentatively, D is TRBD2 (6 bases). CDR1 and CDR2 from the germline V gene are LGHNA and YSLEER. V was cut by 0 bases and J by 4 bases, with 22 bases left in between. CDR3 size: 18 residues.

The chain carries TRBV9 and TRBJ1-2; the D gene is possibly TRBD1 (6 bases). The germline V and J ends were trimmed by 5 bases and 3 bases, with 17 bases remaining between them. Germline V gene data show CDR1 as SGDLS and CDR2 as YYNGEE. This CDR3 has 15 amino acids. The CDR3 loop is CASRQGDGVDYGYTF. The CDR3 DNA is TGTGCCAGCAGACAGGGTGACGGAGTTGACTATGGCTACACCTTC.

The chain has TRBV20-1 and TRBJ1-5, with D possibly TRBD1 on 5 matching bases. This CDR3 has 14 amino acids. Germline CDR1 DFQATT, CDR2 SNEGSKA (reference sequence). V was trimmed by 6 bases and J by 0 bases, leaving 12 bases between them. As DNA, the CDR3 is TGCAGTGCCGGGGGGGGTTATAGCAATCAGCCCCAGCATTTT. It encodes CSAGGGYSNQPQHF.

There are many counts of this clonotype. This chain uses TRBV12-3 or TRBV12-4 with TRBJ1-2, with a weak D call TRBD1 (5 bases). V gave up 1 base and J gave up 8 bases, with 14 bases separating them. The CDR3 has 14 residues. DNA of the CDR3: TGTGCCAGCAGTTTAGGGGGCACCCTAGGAGGCTACACCTTC. It is translated as CASSLGGTLGGYTF.

V gene TRBV4-2 combines with J gene TRBJ2-1; D perhaps matches TRBD2 (6 bases). Germline assignment: CDR1 LGHNA and CDR2 YNFKEQ. This CDR3 spans 14 amino acids. Trimming shortened V by 7 bases and J by 0 bases, and 10 bases separated the two germline ends. CDR3 nucleotide sequence: TGTGCCAGCACCCGACTAGTCTCCTACAATGAGCAGTTCTTC. It encodes CASTRLVSYNEQFF.

The V call is TRBV12-3 or TRBV12-4, the J call TRBJ2-5; D perhaps matches TRBD1 (6 bases). CDR3 length equals 13 residues. V dropped 4 bases and J dropped 7 bases, with 13 bases sitting between them. The CDR3 loop reads CASSSRDIGTQYF. The CDR3 nucleotides are TGTGCCAGCAGTTCGAGGGACATTGGGACCCAGTACTTC.

This chain joins TRBV28 and TRBJ2-7, with D uncertain. The CDR3 runs 15 residues. CDR1 and CDR2 (germline): MDHEN, SYDVKM. Between the trimmed V and J ends, which lost 2 bases and 2 bases, there was a span of 13 bases. CDR3 bases: TGTGCCAGCAGTTTAATCTGGGAAGGTACCTACGAGCAGTACTTC. It is translated as CASSLIWEGTYEQYF.

The chain couples TRBV9 to TRBJ1-1; D possibly corresponds to TRBD1 (6 bases). The germline gives CDR1 SGDLS, CDR2 YYNGEE. CDR3 length: 14 amino acids. V was shortened by 3 bases and J by 1 base, with 10 bases between the two germline ends. Written as DNA, the CDR3 is TGTGCCAGCAGCGCACGACAGGCGAACACTGAAGCTTTCTTT. Translated, it gives CASSARQANTEAFF.

This clonotype was seen more than once but under ten times. The chain links TRBV20-1 to TRBJ2-5, with D perhaps matching TRBD1 (6 bases). The closer fit of TRBJ2-1 to the DNA end suggests the J call may be wrong. Looked up from germline, CDR1 is DFQATT and CDR2 is SNEGSKA (reference sequence). The CDR3 contains 11 residues. The CDR3 spells CSAVRGGEQFF. CDR3 nucleotides: TGCAGTGCTGTTAGAGGGGGTGAGCAGTTCTTC.

This clonotype was recorded at least ten times. V is TRBV21-1 and J is TRBJ1-5. TRBV21-1 is flagged as a pseudogene. CDR3 length: 16 amino acids. CDR3 region: CASSPYPSGSDQPQHF. In nucleotides, the CDR3 is TGTGCCAGCAGCCCATACCCCAGCGGGAGCGATCAGCCCCAGCATTTT.

The chain combines TRBV7-2 with TRBJ2-1; 10 bases fit TRBD2. J gave up 8 bases and V 2 bases, and 9 bases lay outside the gene matches. Germline assignment: CDR1 SGHTA and CDR2 FQGNSA. This CDR3 region has 16 residues. CDR3 amino acids: CASSLSGRAGIYEQFF. CDR3 DNA: TGTGCCAGCAGCTTAAGCGGGAGGGCTGGTATCTATGAGCAGTTCTTC.

This clonotype was detected a few times. This chain connects TRBV12-3 or TRBV12-4 to TRBJ2-5, with D hard to call. The CDR3 spans 13 residues. Trimming took 7 bases from V and 5 from J, leaving 14 bases between them. The CDR3 DNA is TGTGCCAGCACCTTCGTGAGTGGCGAGACCCAGTACTTC. This sequence encodes CASTFVSGETQYF.

This clonotype was recorded a few times. The rearrangement uses TRBV7-9 and TRBJ2-7, with TRBD1 matching 8 bases. Germline CDR1 SEHNR, CDR2 FQNEAQ (reference sequence). The CDR3 spans 17 residues. V gave up 5 bases and J gave up 3 bases; unmatched junction bases: 15. CDR3 amino acids: CASSTPTRTGIGYEQYF. The CDR3 DNA sequence: TGTGCCAGCAGCACACCTACCCGGACAGGGATTGGCTACGAGCAGTACTTC. Combining the CDR3 with reference TRBV7-9 and TRBJ2-7 gives the whole variable domain DTGVSQNPRHKITKRGQNVTFRCDPISEHNRLYWYRQTLGQGPEFLTYFQNEAQLEKSRLLSDRFSAERPKGSFSTLEIQRTEQGDSAMYLCASSTPTRTGIGYEQYFGPGTRLTVT.

This clonotype was recorded a few times. The chain is built from TRBV3-1 and TRBJ1-1; weak D call: TRBD1 (5 bases). Germline assignment: CDR1 LGHDT and CDR2 YNNKEL (reference sequence). V was cut by 3 bases and J by 5 bases, with 10 bases left in between. The CDR3 loop spans 13 amino acids. The CDR3 here is CASSHREGTEAFF. In DNA form, the CDR3 reads TGTGCCAGCAGCCACAGGGAAGGGACTGAAGCTTTCTTT.

J is TRBJ2-1 and V is TRBV6-1; TRBD1 is a possible D gene (5 bases). Deletions cut 0 bases from V and 5 bases from J, with 11 bases between. This CDR3 contains 15 residues. Germline V lookup: CDR1 MNHNS, CDR2 SASEGT. Here the CDR3 reads CASSEALGRDNEQFF. The CDR3, as DNA: TGTGCCAGCAGTGAAGCGCTAGGCAGGGACAATGAGCAGTTCTTC.

The chain carries TRBV19 and TRBJ1-1, with D uncertain. V was pared by 5 bases and J by 8 bases, with 18 bases between. The CDR3 runs to 14 residues. The germline gives CDR1 LNHDA, CDR2 SQIVND (reference sequence). The DNA for the CDR3 is TGTGCCAGTAGTCCCCAGTTCCGAAGGGTGGAAGCTTTCTTT. Translation: CASSPQFRRVEAFF.

A single count supports this clonotype. V and J are TRBV5-1 and TRBJ2-1, with 11 positions matching TRBD2. J was trimmed by 8 bases and V by 0 bases; bases with no gene match: 10. CDR3 length: 17 amino acids. Germline values: CDR1 SGHRS, CDR2 YFSETQ. CDR3 nucleotide sequence: TGCGCCAGCAGCTTGGAGTTAGCGGGAGGGCCTCAGGATGAGCAGTTCTTC. Protein product: CASSLELAGGPQDEQFF.